The 13 T cell receptor beta chains presented below share a single source sample, sequenced in a study of T cell clones after liver transplantation. The protocol was immunoSEQ multiplex PCR, while the TCRdb copy is restricted to in-frame clones and leaves out a portion. The repertoire holds 50,000 or so clones, roughly 90% seen once, with approximately 15% in the top ten. The sample consisted of CD8+ T cells from blood, taken 12 months after liver transplant. Every receptor here comes from a human patient who received a liver transplant. Part of the T cell pool may stem from the graft donor.

The J gene is TRBJ2-7, the V gene TRBV11-2; D uncertain. The CDR3 spans 12 residues. CDR1 and CDR2 from the germline V gene are SGHAT and FQNNGV. The V gene lost 5 bases and the J gene lost 6 bases, with 11 bases spanning the gap. In DNA, the CDR3 is TGTGCCAGCAGCGGAGTGCTAGGCGAGCAGTACTTC. It encodes CASSGVLGEQYF.

The chain has TRBV10-2 and TRBJ2-5; 7 bases agree with TRBD2. The junction had 13 bases not matched to a gene; V was cut back by 3 bases and J by 3 bases. Germline V lookup: CDR1 WSHSY, CDR2 SAAADI. The CDR3 loop spans 17 amino acids. CDR3 sequence: CASSDPLEAGLKETQYF. CDR3 sequence (DNA): TGCGCCAGCAGTGATCCTCTGGAAGCGGGACTAAAAGAGACCCAGTACTTC.

The chain uses TRBV7-2 and TRBJ2-7, with 12 bases lining up with TRBD2. This CDR3 region has 14 residues. The J segment lost 4 bases and the V segment lost 3 bases, leaving 1 base of the junction unmatched. Per the germline V gene, CDR1 is SGHTA and CDR2 is FQGNSA. The CDR3, as DNA: TGTGCCAGCAGCTTTACTAGCGGGAGGTACGAGCAGTACTTC. It codes for CASSFTSGRYEQYF.

CDR3 amino acids: CASSLSGTGSYEQYF. For the CDR3, the DNA is TGTGCCAGCAGTTTATCCGGGACAGGGTCCTACGAGCAGTACTTC. The chain combines TRBV27 with TRBJ2-7; 9 nucleotides line up with TRBD1. This CDR3 has 15 amino acids. The J segment lost 1 base and the V segment lost 0 bases, leaving 1 base of the junction unmatched. Germline CDR1 is MNHEY and CDR2 is SMNVEV (reference sequence).

Note on this clone: Other DNA sequences in this sample translate to the same CDR3. The chain combines TRBV11-2 with TRBJ2-3; TRBD2 might be the D (6 bases). The CDR3 contains 15 residues. Germline CDR1 is SGHAT and CDR2 is FQNNGV. The V end lost 3 bases, the J end lost 0 bases, and 10 bases lay between the germline ends. The DNA of the CDR3 is TGTGCCAGCAGCTTTAGCGGTTCTAGCACAGATACGCAGTATTTT. It codes for CASSFSGSSTDTQYF.

In nucleotides, the CDR3 is TGTGCCAGCAGTGAACTGGGAGGATTTAACTATGGCTACACCTTC. Protein product: CASSELGGFNYGYTF. V and J are TRBV6-1 and TRBJ1-2; D is ambiguous. The V gene's germline CDR1 is MNHNS and CDR2 SASEGT. The CDR3 is 15 amino acids. Trimming stripped 2 bases from V and 1 base from J, with 11 bases between.

The V gene is TRBV7-8, the J gene TRBJ1-5; D is ambiguous. CDR1 SGHVS and CDR2 FQNEAQ come from the germline V gene. This CDR3 has 15 residues. Trimming left V 0 bases short and J 2 bases short, with 8 bases between. In DNA, the CDR3 is TGTGCCAGCAGCTTAGCCGAGAGGGGCAATCAGCCCCAGCATTTT. Translated: CASSLAERGNQPQHF. Based on the CDR3 plus reference TRBV7-8 and TRBJ1-5, the full variable domain is GAGVSQSPRYKVAKRGQDVALRCDPISGHVSLFWYQQALGQGPEFLTYFQNEAQLDKSGLPSDRFFAERPEGSVSTLKIQRTQQEDSAVYLCASSLAERGNQPQHFGDGTRLSIL.

DNA for the CDR3: TGTGCCACCAGCACAGGGTATATCTCCTACGAGCAGTACTTC. As protein: CATSTGYISYEQYF. The J gene is TRBJ2-7, the V gene TRBV15; D is possibly TRBD1 (5 bases). CDR1 and CDR2 from the germline V gene are LNHNV and YYDKDF (reference sequence). The V end lost 4 bases, the J end lost 0 bases, and 10 bases lay between the germline ends. CDR3 length: 14 amino acids.

The count of this clone is one. One end of the junction is discordant with germline, which a read error may explain. The rearrangement links TRBV7-7 to TRBJ1-5; 9 positions match TRBD1. The CDR3 totals 16 residues. CDR1 is SSHAT and CDR2 is FNYEAQ in the germline V gene (reference sequence). The CDR3, as DNA: TGTGCTAGCAGCTTTGGGGGTGGACAGGGGTGTCAGCCCCAGCATTTT. It yields the protein CASSFGGGQGCQPQHF.

The chain couples TRBV5-8 to TRBJ2-1, with D perhaps TRBD1 (5 bases). Germline V lookup: CDR1 SGHTS, CDR2 YDEGEE. CDR3 length: 14 residues. The V end was cut by 2 bases, the J end by 5 bases, with 11 bases between. The CDR3 nucleotides read TGTGCCAGCAGCTTATGGACCAGGGACAATGAGCAGTTCTTC. It specifies CASSLWTRDNEQFF.

CDR3 nucleotide sequence: TGTGCCAGCAGCGTCAGGACCGGGAGCTCCTACGAGCAGTACTTC. It translates to CASSVRTGSSYEQYF. This chain connects TRBV11-1 to TRBJ2-7; D is possibly TRBD2 (6 bases). V was shortened by 5 bases and J by 0 bases, with 14 bases between the two germline ends. Germline assignment: CDR1 SGHAT and CDR2 FQDESV (reference sequence). The CDR3 has 15 residues.

This clone was seen a few times. The chain employs TRBV7-9 and TRBJ1-5, with D possibly matching TRBD1 (6 bases). The CDR3 length is 16 residues. Between the trimmed V and J ends, which lost 4 bases and 2 bases, there was a span of 15 bases. Germline CDR1 and CDR2: SEHNR and FQNEAQ (reference sequence). CDR3 bases: TGTGCCAGCAGCTCAGGGGTGTCTGGGGGCAATCAGCCCCAGCATTTT. Protein product: CASSSGVSGGNQPQHF.

The chain links TRBV15 to TRBJ1-2; D perhaps matches TRBD1 (6 bases). V was shortened by 0 bases and J by 4 bases, with 12 bases between the two germline ends. Germline V gene data show CDR1 as LNHNV and CDR2 as YYDKDF (reference sequence). The CDR3 contains 15 residues. CDR3 coding DNA: TGTGCCACCAGCAGAGAAGGTCAGGGGACCTATGGCTACACCTTC. Translating it yields CATSREGQGTYGYTF.